This T cell receptor beta chain was recovered during a study of blood T cell repertoires in COVID-19. Overall study: T cells, B-cell-depleted T cells, or PBMCs provided the cDNA or gDNA that served as material.

Germline V lookup: CDR1 SNHLY, CDR2 FYNNEI. The CDR3 contains 15 residues. V gave up 4 bases and J gave up 4 bases, with 16 bases separating them. Original handling: Amplified reference gene primers provided the basis for estimating nucleated cell counts. Sequencing was performed with immunoSEQ multiplex PCR; in TCRdb, only in-frame clones are kept and a portion is missing. V and J calls and clone size come straight from that table; D and trimming were deduced from the DNA. The sample lists about 47,000 clones; nearly 90% were seen once. Sequencing input: peripheral blood. This chain links TRBV2 with TRBJ1-1; D is possibly TRBD1 (5 bases). This receptor was obtained from a man in his fifties or sixties with active COVID-19. The CDR3 reads CASSVGAFGGTEAFF. CDR3 DNA sequence: TGTGCCAGCAGTGTCGGGGCGTTCGGGGGCACTGAAGCTTTCTTT.